This TCR beta chain was obtained from a study of OX40 agonist ivuxolimab in advanced cancers. With regard to the full study: Ivuxolimab was a fully human IgG2 agonistic monoclonal antibody targeting the costimulatory receptor OX40 (CD134). Intravenous ivuxolimab was administered to patients every 2 weeks at six dose levels: 0.01, 0.1, 0.3, 1.5, 3 and 10 mg/kg. Among the approximately 50 dose-escalation patients, about 19 had hepatocellular carcinoma, 15 or so melanoma, 9 renal cell carcinoma and 9 head and neck cancer. In the dose-escalation cohort, more than 75% of patients were male, and the mean age was approximately 55 years, with a range of about 23 to 85. Patients were allowed to have had prior anti-PD-1, anti-PD-L1 or anti-CTLA-4 therapy, and around two fifths of the dose-escalation patients had been treated with checkpoint inhibitors. Partial responses were achieved by three dose-escalation patients, of whom one had hepatocellular carcinoma and two had cutaneous melanoma. The point of sequencing TCRbeta in the periphery was to test whether ivuxolimab changed TCR sequence diversity and drove clonal T-cell expansion. The paper reports the monotherapy dose-escalation portion (N of about 47 patients) of the phase I ivuxolimab trial. The paper's findings and limits, for the study overall: Partial responders in the 0.1-3.0 mg/kg groups had among the lowest normalized peripheral clonal expansion, especially among CD8+ T cells. Clonal expansion of both CD4+ and CD8+ blood T cells was observed from baseline to week 6 at doses 0.1 to 3.0 mg/kg. The antigen specificity of the clonally expanded peripheral T cells was not determined. After ivuxolimab, CD8+ T cells had more expanded clones than CD4+ T cells on average. Low levels of normalized T-cell clonal expansion were also shown by some nonresponding patients.

Genomic DNA was extracted from sorted cells for sequencing of the TCRbeta CDR3 region. TCRbeta CDR3 regions were sequenced using the immunoSEQ Assay. The source is immuneACCESS, and TCRdb retained only in-frame sequences with V and J called. Part of the clones is not carried over; for the studies checked, unresolved V genes explain less than half of this, and the remainder is unexplained. The sample yields tens of thousands of clones; 75% to 85% were counted once. Roughly 0.4% of the sample lies in the top ten. The trial excluded patients who had a history of autoimmune disease or were on systemic immunosuppression. Peripheral blood for TCR sequencing was collected from all dose cohorts at baseline, on cycle 4 day 1, and on cycle 7 day 1. Samples came from an open-label, multicenter, first-in-human phase I dose-escalation trial of ivuxolimab. Adults with locally advanced or metastatic melanoma, renal cell, hepatocellular, or head and neck squamous cell carcinoma were enrolled in the trial. CD4+ and CD8+ T cells were sorted separately from peripheral blood before TCR sequencing.

With regard to this clone: Its specific antigen is unknown. Per-base quality was not reported, and no clone a single base away is much larger than it.

The germline V gene specifies MRHNA as CDR1 and SNTAGT as CDR2. The CDR3, from cysteine to phenylalanine, totals 14 residues. Only the CDR3 DNA is retained, 42 bases long and in frame from the first base. The V and J ends are trimmed by 6 bases and 3 bases, leaving 14 bases between them. This clonotype was sampled from an adult with an advanced solid tumor such as melanoma, head and neck, liver or kidney cancer. The sample was CD4+ or CD8+ T cells sorted from blood, taken in a trial of the OX40 agonist ivuxolimab. The rearranged segments are TRBV6-4 and TRBJ1-1; a tentative D match to TRBD1 spans 5 bases. The sequenced DNA is TGTGCCAGCAGCCTGACAGCAGAATACACTGAAGCTTTCTTT. This translates into CASSLTAEYTEAFF.